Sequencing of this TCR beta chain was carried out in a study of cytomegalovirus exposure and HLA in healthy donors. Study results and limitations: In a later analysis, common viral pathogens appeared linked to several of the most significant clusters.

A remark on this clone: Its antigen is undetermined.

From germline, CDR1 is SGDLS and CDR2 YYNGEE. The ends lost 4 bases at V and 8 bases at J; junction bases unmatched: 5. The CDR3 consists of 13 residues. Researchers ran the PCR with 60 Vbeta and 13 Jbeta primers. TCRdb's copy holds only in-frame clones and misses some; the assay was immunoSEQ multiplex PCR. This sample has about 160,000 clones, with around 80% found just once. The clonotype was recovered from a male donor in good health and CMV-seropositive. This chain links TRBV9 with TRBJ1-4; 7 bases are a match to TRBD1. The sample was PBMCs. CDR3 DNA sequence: TGTGCCAGCAGCAGACAGGGACAAGAAAAACTGTTTTTT. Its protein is CASSRQGQEKLFF.